This is a list of T cell receptor gamma chains from one sample in a study of gammadelta T cells in human blood. TCRdb re-analyzed the RT-PCR reads via CATT. The sample yields 350 to 450 gamma-chain clones, around an eighth seen once. Sequencing was done on a sample of Vgamma9Vdelta2 gamma-delta T cells from adult blood. The receptor set was obtained from a human donor. Both conserved end residues are part of each CDR3. Where a row states a size, it is once, few, many or the class of an expanded clone; other rows omit it.

v_gene,j_gene,abundance,CDR3aa,CDR3nt
TRGV9,TRGJP,large,CALWEGELGKKIKVF,TGTGCCTTGTGGGAGGGAGAGTTGGGCAAAAAAATCAAGGTATTT
TRGV11,TRGJ1/TRGJ2,large,CTTVPAGLGTEKKLF,-
TRGV9,TRGJP,large,CALWESRELGKKIKVF,TGTGCCTTGTGGGAGAGTCGAGAGTTGGGCAAAAAAATCAAGGTATTT
TRGV9,TRGJP,large,CALWETRQELGKKIKVF,TGTGCCTTGTGGGAGACCCGGCAAGAGTTGGGCAAAAAAATCAAGGTATTT
TRGV9,TRGJP,large,CALWEARIFNGLGKKIKVF,TGTGCCTTGTGGGAGGCGCGTATTTTCAACGGGTTGGGCAAAAAAATCAAGGTATTT
TRGV4,TRGJ1/TRGJ2,-,CATWDFNRLF,TGTGCCACCTGGGATTTTAATAGACTCTTT
TRGV9,TRGJP,large,CALWERRLGKKIKVF,TGTGCCTTGTGGGAGCGGAGGTTGGGCAAAAAAATCAAGGTATTT
TRGV9,TRGJP,few,CALWGSTQELGKKIKVF,TGTGCCTTGTGGGGGTCCACGCAAGAGTTGGGCAAAAAAATCAAGGTATTT
TRGV9,TRGJP,few,CALWDDHNPQELGKKIKVF,TGTGCCTTGTGGGACGACCACAACCCACAAGAGTTGGGCAAAAAAATCAAGGTATTT
TRGV9,TRGJP,large,CALWEVLELGKKIKVF,TGTGCCTTGTGGGAGGTGCTCGAGTTGGGCAAAAAAATCAAGGTATTT
TRGV9,TRGJP,few,CALWEVRVELGKKIKVF,TGTGCCTTGTGGGAGGTGCGGGTCGAGTTGGGCAAAAAAATCAAGGTATTT
TRGV9,TRGJP1,large,CALWEVQRNTTGWFKIF,TGTGCCTTGTGGGAGGTGCAGCGAAATACCACTGGTTGGTTCAAGATATTT
TRGV2,TRGJ1/TRGJ2,hyperexpanded,CATWDGPRYDYKKLF,TGTGCCACCTGGGACGGGCCTCGATACGATTATAAGAAACTCTTT
TRGV9,TRGJP,large,CALWEIGELGKKIKVF,TGTGCCTTGTGGGAGATAGGAGAGTTGGGCAAAAAAATCAAGGTATTT
TRGV9,TRGJP,large,CALWEELGKKIKVF,TGTGCCTTGTGGGAGGAGTTGGGCAAAAAAATCAAGGTATTT
TRGV9,TRGJP,large,CALWERHEELGKKIKVF,TGTGCCTTGTGGGAGAGACATGAAGAGTTGGGCAAAAAAATCAAGGTATTT
TRGV9,TRGJP,few,CALWEVHRALGKKIKVF,TGTGCCTTGTGGGAGGTGCATAGGGCGTTGGGCAAAAAAATCAAGGTATTT
TRGV2,TRGJ1/TRGJ2,large,CATSPHYYKKLF,TGTGCCACCTCTCCCCATTATTATAAGAAACTCTTT
TRGV9,TRGJ1/TRGJ2,large,CALWEVQYKKLF,TGTGCCTTGTGGGAGGTGCAGTATAAGAAACTCTTT
TRGV9,TRGJP,medium-sized,CALWDLGELGKKIKVF,TGTGCCTTGTGGGACCTCGGGGAGTTGGGCAAAAAAATCAAGGTATTT
TRGV9,TRGJP,medium-sized,CALWGRELGKKIKVF,TGTGCCTTGTGGGGAAGAGAGTTGGGCAAAAAAATCAAGGTATTT
TRGV9,TRGJP,large,CALWEVPEGRLGKKIKVF,TGTGCCTTGTGGGAGGTCCCCGAAGGGCGGTTGGGCAAAAAAATCAAGGTATTT
TRGV9,TRGJP,large,CALWEMMGKKIKVF,TGTGCCTTGTGGGAGATGATGGGCAAAAAAATCAAGGTATTT
TRGV9,TRGJP,large,CALWEATELGKKIKVF,TGTGCCTTGTGGGAGGCCACCGAGTTGGGCAAAAAAATCAAGGTATTT
TRGV9,TRGJ1/TRGJ2,few,CALWEVREAGNRDKKLF,TGTGCCTTGTGGGAGGTGCGCGAAGCTGGGAATCGAGATAAGAAACTCTTT
TRGV9,TRGJP,large,CALWEVRQELGKKIKVF,TGTGCCTTGTGGGAGGTGAGGCAAGAGTTGGGCAAAAAAATCAAGGTATTT
TRGV11,TRGJP1,large,CACWISTGWFKIF,TGTGCCTGCTGGATATCCACTGGTTGGTTCAAGATATTT
TRGV9,TRGJP,large,CALWERQELGKKIKVF,TGTGCCTTGTGGGAGAGACAAGAGTTGGGCAAAAAAATCAAGGTATTT
TRGV9,TRGJP,large,CALWEVKELGKKIKVF,TGTGCCTTGTGGGAGGTGAAGGAGTTGGGCAAAAAAATCAAGGTATTT
TRGV10,TRGJ1/TRGJ2,large,CAAWDPPRYYKKLF,TGTGCTGCGTGGGATCCCCCCCGTTATTATAAGAAACTCTTT
TRGV9,TRGJP,large,CALWEVAELGKKIKVF,TGTGCCTTGTGGGAGGTGGCGGAGTTGGGCAAAAAAATCAAGGTATTT
TRGV9,TRGJP,large,CALWFQELGKKIKVF,TGTGCCTTGTGGTTTCAAGAGTTGGGCAAAAAAATCAAGGTATTT
TRGV9,TRGJP,large,CALWEEELGKKIKVF,TGTGCCTTGTGGGAAGAAGAGTTGGGCAAAAAAATCAAGGTATTT
TRGV8,TRGJ1/TRGJ2,hyperexpanded,CATFNSNYYKKLF,TGTGCCACCTTCAACTCGAATTATTATAAGAAACTCTTT
TRGV9,TRGJP,large,CALWEVQGLSELGKKIKVF,TGTGCCTTGTGGGAGGTGCAGGGTCTTAGCGAGTTGGGCAAAAAAATCAAGGTATTT